The 22 T cell receptor beta chains reported below all come from one sample, sequenced in a study of T cell changes during pregnancy in multiple sclerosis. Only in-frame clones appear in the TCRdb table, and some are missing; sequencing was by immunoSEQ multiplex PCR. Of under 95,000 clones listed, about nine tenths were seen once; the top ten hold less than 0.45%. The input for sequencing was CD4+ T cells from peripheral blood mononuclear cells, taken before pregnancy. Receptors were obtained from a female donor with multiple sclerosis, enrolled in a pregnancy study.

The chain links TRBV11-3 to TRBJ2-2; D not resolved. CDR1 is SGHNT and CDR2 is YENEEA in the germline V gene. CDR3 length: 12 residues. The V end lost 6 bases, the J end lost 9 bases, and 11 bases lay between the germline ends. The CDR3 loop is CASSGPSRELFF. The CDR3 DNA follows: TGTGCCAGCAGTGGCCCTTCCCGGGAGCTGTTTTTT.

The gene calls are TRBV11-2 and TRBJ2-1, with 10 bases aligning to TRBD2. Germline assignment: CDR1 SGHAT and CDR2 FQNNGV. The V gene end was trimmed by 5 bases and the J gene end by 2 bases; junction bases not matched to a gene: 3. This CDR3 spans 15 amino acids. CDR3 nucleotides: TGTGCCAGCAGCCCCCTAGCGGGGGCCTACAATGAGCAGTTCTTC. Translated: CASSPLAGAYNEQFF.

The chain combines TRBV19 with TRBJ2-3, with D possibly TRBD2 on 7 matching bases. Germline V gene sequence: CDR1 LNHDA, CDR2 SQIVND (reference sequence). The CDR3 consists of 14 residues. Trimming left V 5 bases short and J 1 base short, with 10 bases between. As DNA, the CDR3 is TGTGCCAGTAGTTTGGGGGGGCGCACAGATACGCAGTATTTT. Translation: CASSLGGRTDTQYF.

The V and J genes are TRBV27 and TRBJ1-6; D not certain. From germline, CDR1 is MNHEY and CDR2 SMNVEV (reference sequence). The V and J ends lost 5 bases and 9 bases respectively, with 17 bases between them. The CDR3 loop spans 15 amino acids. The CDR3 protein is CASSPPPLGVSPLHF. CDR3 DNA: TGTGCCAGCAGTCCACCCCCGTTGGGAGTTTCACCCCTCCACTTT.

This chain uses TRBV7-2 with TRBJ2-7; the D gene is possibly TRBD2 (6 bases). The CDR3 extends over 16 amino acids. With 2 bases removed from V and 3 bases from J, the gap between germline ends came to 17 bases. Germline V lookup: CDR1 SGHTA, CDR2 FQGNSA. Here the CDR3 reads CASSLTPGTAVYEQYF. CDR3 DNA: TGTGCCAGCAGCTTAACCCCCGGGACTGCCGTCTACGAGCAGTACTTC.

This sequence joins TRBV9 and TRBJ2-7, with D uncertain. Between the trimmed V and J ends, which lost 1 base and 4 bases, there was a span of 21 bases. The CDR3 totals 17 residues. Germline V CDR1 and CDR2: SGDLS, YYNGEE. This CDR3 is CASSVKFGRHSQYEQYF. CDR3 bases: TGTGCCAGCAGCGTAAAGTTTGGTCGACACTCTCAGTACGAGCAGTACTTC. Looking up the rest from reference TRBV9 and TRBJ2-7 gives the full variable domain: DSGVTQTPKHLITATGQRVTLRCSPRSGDLSVYWYQQSLDQGLQFLIQYYNGEERAKGNILERFSAQQFPDLHSELNLSSLELGDSALYFCASSVKFGRHSQYEQYFGPGTRLTVT.

The chain joins TRBV27 to TRBJ2-7, with D tentatively TRBD1 (6 bases). The CDR3 is made up of 13 amino acids. V shed 6 bases and J shed 5 bases, with 14 bases lying between them. Germline V gene sequence: CDR1 MNHEY, CDR2 SMNVEV (reference sequence). The CDR3 DNA reads as TGTGCCAGCAGCTCCAGGGGCATCCACGAGCAGTACTTC. It specifies CASSSRGIHEQYF.

J is TRBJ1-2 and V is TRBV18; tentative D call: TRBD1 (6 bases). CDR1 is KGHSH and CDR2 is LQKENI in the germline V gene. The CDR3 is 14 amino acids. The V end lost 2 bases, the J end lost 7 bases, and 14 bases lay between the germline ends. The DNA of the CDR3 is TGTGCCAGCTCACCAAGGCCGGACAGCGCTGGCTACACCTTC. It codes for CASSPRPDSAGYTF. Drawing the rest from reference TRBV18 and TRBJ1-2, the complete variable domain is NAGVMQNPRHLVRRRGQEARLRCSPMKGHSHVYWYRQLPEEGLKFMVYLQKENIIDESGMPKERFSAEFPKEGPSILRIQQVVRGDSAAYFCASSPRPDSAGYTFGSGTRLTVV.

V is TRBV27 and J is TRBJ2-1, with 11 positions matching TRBD2. Germline trimming cut 4 bases from V and 5 bases from J; bases unmatched to any gene: 7. The germline V gene has CDR1 MNHEY and CDR2 SMNVEV (reference sequence). The CDR3 is 16 residues long. The CDR3 DNA is TGTGCCAGCAGTTCTCCGACTAGCGGGAAACACAATGAGCAGTTCTTC. The encoded protein is CASSSPTSGKHNEQFF.

The genes are TRBV2 and TRBJ1-2; D is uncertain. Trimming pared 3 bases from V and 3 bases from J, leaving 8 bases between. The germline gives CDR1 SNHLY, CDR2 FYNNEI. The CDR3 has 13 amino acids. CDR3: CASSESEDYGYTF. CDR3 sequence (DNA): TGTGCCAGCAGTGAGAGTGAGGACTATGGCTACACCTTC.

J is TRBJ1-1 and V is TRBV2, with TRBD1 identical over 10 bases. Trimming removed 10 bases from V and 8 bases from J; junction bases left unmatched: 13. In germline, CDR1 is SNHLY, CDR2 FYNNEI. The CDR3 spans 14 residues. The CDR3 here is CATVRQGADLEAFF. CDR3 coding DNA: TGTGCCACCGTCAGACAGGGGGCTGATTTGGAAGCTTTCTTT.

The V and J genes are TRBV5-4 and TRBJ1-1; 7 nucleotides line up with TRBD1. The J segment lost 4 bases and the V segment lost 4 bases, leaving 10 bases of the junction unmatched. The CDR3 is 15 residues long. Germline V lookup: CDR1 SGHNT, CDR2 YYREEE (reference sequence). This chain's CDR3 is CASSTRQGTGTEAFF. DNA for the CDR3: TGTGCCAGCAGCACAAGACAGGGTACGGGCACTGAAGCTTTCTTT.

V usage is TRBV15 and J usage is TRBJ2-6, with TRBD2 identical over 8 bases. The V and J ends lost 5 bases and 2 bases, in that order; junction bases with no gene match: 2. The length of the CDR3 is 15 residues. Germline CDR1 LNHNV, CDR2 YYDKDF (reference sequence). The DNA for the CDR3 is TGTGCCACCAGCGTGCGGGGGGCTGGGGCCAACGTCCTGACTTTC. Amino acids: CATSVRGAGANVLTF.

This clone was found once. The junction and the germline gene differ at one end; a read error may be behind it. The J gene is TRBJ2-2, the V gene TRBV7-7, with 8 bases lining up with TRBD2. Germline CDR1 SSHAT, CDR2 FNYEAQ (reference sequence). CDR3 length: 16 amino acids. CDR3 loop: CASSPRLAINTGELFF. The DNA of the CDR3 is TGTGCTAGCAGCCCGCGACTAGCGATAAACACCGGGGAGCTGTTTTTT.

The chain links TRBV2 to TRBJ2-3, with 7 bases identical to TRBD2. The germline gives CDR1 SNHLY, CDR2 FYNNEI. CDR3 size: 13 residues. V was pared by 3 bases and J by 8 bases, with 5 bases of the junction left unmatched. The DNA for the CDR3 is TGTGCCAGCAGTGATGGGGGGGTCCCTACGCAGTATTTT. Translated, it gives CASSDGGVPTQYF.

V is TRBV7-2 and J is TRBJ1-2, with TRBD1 matching over 9 bases. Per germline, CDR1 SGHTA and CDR2 FQGNSA. CDR3 length: 15 residues. With 5 bases clipped from V and 8 bases from J, the junction kept 12 bases outside the gene matches. CDR3: CASSNRVQGARGYTF. The CDR3 DNA reads TGTGCCAGCAGCAACAGAGTACAGGGGGCGCGGGGCTACACCTTC.

The J gene is TRBJ1-5, the V gene TRBV6-1; D remains ambiguous. The CDR3 has 14 amino acids. V shed 4 bases and J shed 0 bases, with 7 bases lying between them. Germline loops: CDR1 MNHNS, CDR2 SASEGT. DNA for the CDR3: TGTGCCAGCAGTGTAGATTATAGCAATCAGCCCCAGCATTTT. It codes for CASSVDYSNQPQHF.

V and J are TRBV2 and TRBJ1-3; perhaps TRBD1 as D (6 bases). Germline CDR1 is SNHLY and CDR2 is FYNNEI. V was cut by 8 bases and J by 0 bases, with 14 bases left in between. The CDR3 is 15 residues long. In nucleotides, the CDR3 is TGTGCCAGCGGAGACGCACAGGGCTCTGGAAACACCATATATTTT. Translation: CASGDAQGSGNTIYF.

As regards this clone: The junction and the germline gene differ at one end; a read error may be behind it. The V gene is TRBV5-1, the J gene TRBJ2-7; TRBD2 agrees at 7 bases. The CDR3 loop spans 15 amino acids. Germline-derived CDR1 and CDR2 are SGHRS and YFSETQ. Here the CDR3 reads CASSYQSGMAYDQYF. The CDR3 nucleotides are TGCGCCAGCAGCTACCAGAGCGGGATGGCCTACGATCAGTACTTC.

J is TRBJ2-2 and V is TRBV5-4, with 9 bases identical to TRBD2. Germline lookup yields CDR1 SGHNT and CDR2 YYREEE (reference sequence). V shed 0 bases, J shed 1 base, and the junction held 7 bases outside the gene matches. This CDR3 has 18 residues. The CDR3 bases are TGTGCCAGCAGCTTGGGGGCGGGGGGGTATCGGAACACCGGGGAGCTGTTTTTT. This sequence encodes CASSLGAGGYRNTGELFF.

V is TRBV29-1 and J is TRBJ1-1; D unresolved. Trimming left V 7 bases short and J 4 bases short, with 13 bases between. Germline assignment: CDR1 SQVTM and CDR2 ANQGSEA. The CDR3 is 12 amino acids. CDR3 loop: CSANSGGTEAFF. In DNA form, the CDR3 reads TGCAGCGCGAACAGTGGAGGCACTGAAGCTTTCTTT.

This rearrangement joins TRBV5-1 to TRBJ2-7; 11 positions agree with TRBD2. Trimming at V came to 4 bases and at J to 4 bases, leaving 7 bases not matched to a gene. CDR1 SGHRS and CDR2 YFSETQ come from the germline V gene. This CDR3 is 15 amino acids long. The CDR3 nucleotides are TGCGCCAGCAGCGGGGGACTAGCGGTAAAGTACGAGCAGTACTTC. The encoded protein is CASSGGLAVKYEQYF.